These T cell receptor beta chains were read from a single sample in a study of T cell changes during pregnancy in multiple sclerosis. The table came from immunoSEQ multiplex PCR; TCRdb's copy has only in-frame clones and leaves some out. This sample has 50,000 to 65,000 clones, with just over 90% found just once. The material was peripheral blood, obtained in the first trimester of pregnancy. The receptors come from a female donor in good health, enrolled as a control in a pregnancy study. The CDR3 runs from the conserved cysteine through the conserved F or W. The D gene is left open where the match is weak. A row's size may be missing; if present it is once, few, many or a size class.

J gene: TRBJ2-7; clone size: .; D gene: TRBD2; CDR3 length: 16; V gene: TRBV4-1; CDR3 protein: CASSQILAGGPYEQYF; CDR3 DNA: TGCGCCAGCAGCCAAATTCTAGCGGGGGGGCCTTACGAGCAGTACTTC
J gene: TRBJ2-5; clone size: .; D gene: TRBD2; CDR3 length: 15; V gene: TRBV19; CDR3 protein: CASRFSTSGEETQYF; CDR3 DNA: TGTGCCAGTAGGTTCTCTACTAGCGGGGAAGAGACCCAGTACTTC
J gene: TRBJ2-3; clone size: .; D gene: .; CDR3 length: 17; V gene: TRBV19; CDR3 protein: CASSIYLRRTGTDTQYF; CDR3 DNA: TGTGCCAGTAGTATCTATCTCCGACGAACGGGAACAGATACGCAGTATTTT
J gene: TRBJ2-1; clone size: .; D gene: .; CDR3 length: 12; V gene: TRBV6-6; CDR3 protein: CASSYQGSEQFF; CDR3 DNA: TGTGCCAGCAGTTACCAGGGGTCTGAGCAGTTCTTC
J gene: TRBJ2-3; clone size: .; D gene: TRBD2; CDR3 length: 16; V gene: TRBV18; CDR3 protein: CASSPRLAGGTDTQYF; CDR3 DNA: TGTGCCAGCTCACCACGCCTAGCGGGGGGCACAGATACGCAGTATTTT
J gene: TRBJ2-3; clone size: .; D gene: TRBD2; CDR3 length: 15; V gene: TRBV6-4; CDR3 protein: CASSVLAGGTDTQYF; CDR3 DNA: TGTGCCAGCAGTGTTCTAGCGGGAGGAACAGATACGCAGTATTTT
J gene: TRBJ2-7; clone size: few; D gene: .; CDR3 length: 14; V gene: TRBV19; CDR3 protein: CASSIDLGADEQYF; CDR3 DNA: TGTGCCAGTAGTATAGATCTGGGGGCCGACGAGCAGTACTTC
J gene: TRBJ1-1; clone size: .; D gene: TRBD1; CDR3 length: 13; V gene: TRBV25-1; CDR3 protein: CASGTGTNTEAFF; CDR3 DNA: TGTGCCAGCGGGACAGGGACGAACACTGAAGCTTTCTTT
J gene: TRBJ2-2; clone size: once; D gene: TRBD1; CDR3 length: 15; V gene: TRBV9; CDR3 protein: CASSPQGAYTGELFF; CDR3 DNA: TGTGCCAGCAGCCCACAGGGGGCATACACCGGGGAGCTGTTTTTT
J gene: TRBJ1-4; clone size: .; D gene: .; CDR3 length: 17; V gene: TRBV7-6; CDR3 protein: CASSLSPGVQANEKLFF; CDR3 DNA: TGTGCCAGCAGCTTAAGCCCAGGGGTTCAGGCTAATGAAAAACTGTTTTTT
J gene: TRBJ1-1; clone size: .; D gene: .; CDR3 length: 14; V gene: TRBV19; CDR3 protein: CASSIVTGNTEAFF; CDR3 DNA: TGTGCCAGTAGTATTGTGACAGGGAACACTGAAGCTTTCTTT
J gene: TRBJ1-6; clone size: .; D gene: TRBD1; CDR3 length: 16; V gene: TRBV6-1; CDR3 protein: CASSDRPGQGLSPLHF; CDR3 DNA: TGTGCCAGCAGTGATCGACCGGGACAGGGACTGTCACCCCTCCACTTT
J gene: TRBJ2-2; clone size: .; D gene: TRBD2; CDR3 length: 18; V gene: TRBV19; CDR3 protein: CASLPSREGQWHTGELFF; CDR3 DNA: TGTGCCAGCCTTCCGTCCCGGGAGGGCCAGTGGCACACCGGGGAGCTGTTTTTT
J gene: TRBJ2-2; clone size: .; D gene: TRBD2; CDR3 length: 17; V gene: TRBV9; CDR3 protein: CASSDLAGAALTGELFF; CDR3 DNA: TGTGCCAGCAGCGACCTAGCGGGGGCCGCCCTCACCGGGGAGCTGTTTTTT
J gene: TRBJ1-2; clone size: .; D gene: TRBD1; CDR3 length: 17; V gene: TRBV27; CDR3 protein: CASSTSGGDEVNYGYTF; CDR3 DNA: TGTGCCAGCAGTACGTCAGGGGGCGACGAGGTGAACTATGGCTACACCTTC
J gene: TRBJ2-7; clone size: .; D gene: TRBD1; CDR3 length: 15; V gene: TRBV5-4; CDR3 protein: CASSSPGQGYHEQYF; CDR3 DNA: TGTGCCAGCAGCTCCCCGGGACAGGGGTACCACGAGCAGTACTTC
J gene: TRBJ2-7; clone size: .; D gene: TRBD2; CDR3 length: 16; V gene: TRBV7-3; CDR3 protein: CASSLRGGGSSYEQYF; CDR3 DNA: TGTGCCAGCAGCTTAAGAGGCGGGGGGTCCAGTTACGAGCAGTACTTC
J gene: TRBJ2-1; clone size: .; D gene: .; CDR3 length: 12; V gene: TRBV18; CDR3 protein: CASSPSNNEQFF; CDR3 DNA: TGTGCCAGCTCACCTAGCAACAATGAGCAGTTCTTC
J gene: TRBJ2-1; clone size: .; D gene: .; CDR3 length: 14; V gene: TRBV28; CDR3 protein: CASSYRVLNNEQFF; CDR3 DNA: TGTGCCAGCAGTTACAGGGTTTTGAACAATGAGCAGTTCTTC
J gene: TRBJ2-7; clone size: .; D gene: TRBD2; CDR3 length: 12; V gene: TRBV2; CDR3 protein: CASSEARGARTF; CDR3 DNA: TGTGCCAGCAGTGAAGCGCGGGGGGCCCGAACCTTC
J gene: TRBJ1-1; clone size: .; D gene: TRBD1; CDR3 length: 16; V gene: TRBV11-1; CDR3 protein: CASSLGWRAGGAEAFF; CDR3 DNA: TGTGCCAGCAGCTTAGGCTGGAGGGCAGGGGGCGCTGAAGCTTTCTTT
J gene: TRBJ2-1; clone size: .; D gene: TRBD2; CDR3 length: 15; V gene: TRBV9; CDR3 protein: CASSHLAGGHNEQFF; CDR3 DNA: TGTGCCAGCAGCCATCTAGCGGGAGGACACAATGAGCAGTTCTTC
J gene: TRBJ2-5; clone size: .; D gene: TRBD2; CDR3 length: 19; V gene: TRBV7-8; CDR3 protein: CASSPFRMGLAGEQETQYF; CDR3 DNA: TGTGCCAGCAGTCCATTCCGTATGGGCCTAGCGGGGGAGCAAGAGACCCAGTACTTC
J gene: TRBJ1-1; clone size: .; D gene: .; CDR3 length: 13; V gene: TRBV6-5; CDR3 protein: CASSHGGETEAFF; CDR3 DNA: TGTGCCAGCAGCCACGGGGGGGAAACTGAAGCTTTCTTT
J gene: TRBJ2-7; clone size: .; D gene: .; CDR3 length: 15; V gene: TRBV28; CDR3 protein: CASSLGSPGYYEQYF; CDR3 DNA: TGTGCCAGCAGTTTAGGGTCCCCGGGTTACTACGAGCAGTACTTC
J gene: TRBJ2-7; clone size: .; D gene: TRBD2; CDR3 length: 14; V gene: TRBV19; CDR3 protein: CASSIVGLGGEQYF; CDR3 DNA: TGTGCCAGTAGTATTGTCGGACTAGGTGGCGAGCAGTACTTC
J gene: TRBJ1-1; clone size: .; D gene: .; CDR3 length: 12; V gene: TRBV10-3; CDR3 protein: CAISAMNTEAFF; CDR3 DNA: TGTGCCATCAGTGCCATGAACACTGAAGCTTTCTTT
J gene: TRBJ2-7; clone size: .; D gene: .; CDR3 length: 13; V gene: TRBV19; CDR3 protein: CASSFAAVYEQYF; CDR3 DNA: TGTGCCAGTAGTTTTGCTGCAGTCTACGAGCAGTACTTC
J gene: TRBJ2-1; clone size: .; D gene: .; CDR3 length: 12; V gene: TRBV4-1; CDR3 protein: CASSQYSNEQFF; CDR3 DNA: TGCGCCAGCAGCCAGTATAGTAACGAGCAGTTCTTC
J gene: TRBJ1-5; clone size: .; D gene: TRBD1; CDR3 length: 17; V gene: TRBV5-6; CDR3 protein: CASSLRQGVYGNQPQHF; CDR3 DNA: TGTGCCAGCAGCTTGAGACAGGGGGTCTATGGCAATCAGCCCCAGCATTTT
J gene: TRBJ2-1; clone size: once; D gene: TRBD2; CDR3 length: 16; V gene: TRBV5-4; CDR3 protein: CASSPTLAGGWNEQFF; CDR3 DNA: TGTGCCAGCAGCCCTACCCTAGCGGGAGGGTGGAATGAGCAGTTCTTC
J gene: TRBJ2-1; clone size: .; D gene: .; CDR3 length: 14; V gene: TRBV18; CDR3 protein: CASSPLNSDNEQFF; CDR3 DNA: TGTGCCAGCTCACCACTAAATAGCGACAATGAGCAGTTCTTC
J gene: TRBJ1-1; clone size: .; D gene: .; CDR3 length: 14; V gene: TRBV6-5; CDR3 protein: CASSYREPHTEAFF; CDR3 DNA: TGTGCCAGCAGTTACAGAGAACCCCACACTGAAGCTTTCTTT
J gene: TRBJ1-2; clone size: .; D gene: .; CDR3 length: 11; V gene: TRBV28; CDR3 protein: CASTGEYGYTF; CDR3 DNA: TGTGCCAGCACAGGCGAGTATGGCTACACCTTC
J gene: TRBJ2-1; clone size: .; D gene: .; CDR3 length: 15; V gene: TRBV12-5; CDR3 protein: CASGLGQGTRNEQFF; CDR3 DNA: TGTGCTAGTGGTTTGGGGCAGGGCACACGCAATGAGCAGTTCTTC
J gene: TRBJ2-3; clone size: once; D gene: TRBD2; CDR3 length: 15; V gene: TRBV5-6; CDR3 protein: CASSWNGGSTDTQYF; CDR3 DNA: TGTGCCAGCAGCTGGAACGGGGGGAGCACAGATACGCAGTATTTT
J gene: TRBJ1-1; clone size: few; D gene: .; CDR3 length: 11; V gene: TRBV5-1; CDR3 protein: CASNRGERAFF; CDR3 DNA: TGCGCCAGCAATCGCGGGGAGAGGGCTTTCTTT
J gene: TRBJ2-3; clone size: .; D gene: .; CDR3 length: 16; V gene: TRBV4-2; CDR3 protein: CASSQGTSSPTDTQYF; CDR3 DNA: TGTGCCAGCAGCCAAGGTACTAGCAGCCCCACAGATACGCAGTATTTT
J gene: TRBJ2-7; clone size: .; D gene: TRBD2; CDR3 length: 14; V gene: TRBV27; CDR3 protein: CASSFRRGGTEQYF; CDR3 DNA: TGTGCCAGCAGTTTTCGGCGGGGGGGGACCGAGCAGTACTTC
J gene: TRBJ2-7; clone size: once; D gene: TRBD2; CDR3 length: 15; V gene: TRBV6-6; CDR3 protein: CASSQGTSGYYEQYF; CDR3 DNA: TGTGCCAGCAGCCAAGGGACTAGCGGCTACTACGAGCAGTACTTC
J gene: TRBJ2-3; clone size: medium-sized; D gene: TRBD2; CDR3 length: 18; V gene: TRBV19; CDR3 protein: CASSMGTSGIRGADTQYF; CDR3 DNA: TGTGCCAGTAGTATGGGGACTAGCGGGATCCGAGGCGCAGATACGCAGTATTTT